This entry features one T cell receptor (beta chain) sequence. Each CDR3 protein is one row after TCRdb ran MiXCR on the 5' RACE reads. This table has roughly 580,000 distinct CDR3 sequences, more than 15% appearing once. These data belong to a study of T-cell memory formation after mild COVID-19. CDR1 is LGHNA and CDR2 is YSLEER in the germline V gene. Between the trimmed V and J ends, which lost 0 bases and 3 bases, there was a span of 8 bases. The length of the CDR3 is 15 residues. Sequencing was performed on PBMCs or a T cell subset sorted from them (not recorded which). The rearrangement joins TRBV4-3 to TRBJ2-2, with D uncertain. The receptor was derived from an adult woman who had mild COVID-19 (a few samples of this study predate the infection). Cell type and time point are not known. CDR3 sequence: CASSQDYSHTGELFF. In DNA, the CDR3 is TGCGCCAGCAGCCAAGATTACAGCCACACCGGGGAGCTGTTTTTT.